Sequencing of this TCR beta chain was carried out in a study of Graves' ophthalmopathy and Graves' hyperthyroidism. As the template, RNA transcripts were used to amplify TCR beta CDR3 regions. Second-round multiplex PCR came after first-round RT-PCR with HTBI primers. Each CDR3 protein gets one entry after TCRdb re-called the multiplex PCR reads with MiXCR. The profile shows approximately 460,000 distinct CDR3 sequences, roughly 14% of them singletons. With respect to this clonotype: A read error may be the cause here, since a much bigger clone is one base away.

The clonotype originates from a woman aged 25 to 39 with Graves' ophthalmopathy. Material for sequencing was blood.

The chain's CDR3 is CSAPDTVQETKYF. The DNA for the CDR3 is TGCAGTGCTCCGGACACAGTCCAAGAGACCAAGTACTTC. The rearrangement uses TRBV20-1 and TRBJ2-5; TRBD1 is a possible D gene (5 bases). CDR3 length equals 13 residues. Germline-derived CDR1 and CDR2 are DFQATT and SNEGSKA (reference sequence).